These T cell receptor beta chains were read from a single sample in a study of cytomegalovirus exposure and HLA in healthy donors. Generated by immunoSEQ multiplex PCR, the TCRdb table keeps only in-frame clones and is missing some. The profile shows 95,000 to 120,000 clones, under 90% of them singletons. Sequenced material: PBMCs. Receptors were obtained from a woman aged 18 to 35 in good health and CMV-seronegative. CDR3s include the opening cysteine and the closing phenylalanine or tryptophan.

CASSWSGTGEISYEQYF,TRBV5-1,TRBJ2-7
CASSPMGGGRAYNEQFF,TRBV11-2,TRBJ2-1
CASSPLTGGNTEAFF,TRBV5-6,TRBJ1-1
CASSQDWTRQETQYF,TRBV4-3,TRBJ2-5
CASSPDRYGYTF,TRBV28,TRBJ1-2
CASSVVVLPREGGYTF,TRBV9,TRBJ1-2
CASSQPDRAKETQYF,TRBV4-2,TRBJ2-5
CASSLLRELYNEQFF,TRBV28,TRBJ2-1
CASSARRGSTQHF,TRBV4-2,TRBJ1-5
CASSSLYNSPLHF,TRBV11-3,TRBJ1-6
CASSGQGNYEQYF,TRBV18,TRBJ2-7
CASSKEPGDTGELFF,TRBV5-4,TRBJ2-2
CASSPTRDFDDTQYF,TRBV7-2,TRBJ2-3
CASSQDLREDEQFF,TRBV4-2,TRBJ2-1
CASSLDRERGYTF,TRBV11-2,TRBJ1-2
CASSSLGQGDEKLFF,TRBV28,TRBJ1-4
CASSLRLAAYNEQFF,TRBV6-4,TRBJ2-1
CASKWELGSGNTIYF,TRBV6-1,TRBJ1-3
CAWMEVETQYF,TRBV30,TRBJ2-5
CASSPDSRGYTF,TRBV18,TRBJ1-2
CASSPQGSPNQPQHF,TRBV18,TRBJ1-5
CAIKGQGDEQFF,TRBV10-3,TRBJ2-1
CASSENGFQPQHF,TRBV25-1,TRBJ1-5
CASRLGGGSSYNEQFF,TRBV7-2,TRBJ2-1
CASSRLGQGEWDIQYF,TRBV11-1,TRBJ2-4
CASSPDRGRYEQYF,TRBV7-6,TRBJ2-7
CATSRGMRGRGDTEAFF,TRBV15,TRBJ1-1